These 17 T cell receptor beta chains were all obtained from the same sample, sequenced in a study of blood T cell repertoires in COVID-19. Only in-frame clones appear in the TCRdb table, and some are missing; sequencing was by immunoSEQ multiplex PCR. The sample has 120,000 or so clones; 70% to 90% are singletons. Sequencing was done on a sample of peripheral blood. The receptor set was obtained from a human donor in a cohort sampled during active COVID-19.

The V gene is TRBV28, the J gene TRBJ1-2; no definite D call. V was pared by 7 bases and J by 0 bases, with 12 bases between. The CDR3 is 14 residues long. Germline assignment: CDR1 MDHEN and CDR2 SYDVKM. CDR3 DNA: TGTGCCAGCACCCGGAGCGCAGCTAACTATGGCTACACCTTC. Amino acid sequence: CASTRSAANYGYTF.

V and J are TRBV5-1 and TRBJ1-3, with TRBD1 as a possible D gene (5 bases). With 0 bases removed from V and 7 bases from J, the gap between germline ends came to 14 bases. CDR3 size: 15 residues. In germline, CDR1 is SGHRS, CDR2 YFSETQ. The CDR3 DNA reads TGCGCCAGCAGCTTGGGTAGGACAATCGGGAACACCATATATTTT. This translates into CASSLGRTIGNTIYF.

The V and J genes are TRBV28 and TRBJ2-7; 10 bases map to TRBD1. V was clipped by 6 bases and J by 3 bases; unmatched bases: 5. The V gene's germline CDR1 is MDHEN and CDR2 SYDVKM. The CDR3 contains 14 residues. This chain's CDR3 is CASSTGTGDYEQYF. The CDR3 coding sequence is TGTGCCAGCAGCACCGGGACAGGGGACTACGAGCAGTACTTC.

This chain connects TRBV29-1 to TRBJ2-5, with D maybe TRBD2 (7 bases). CDR3 size: 13 residues. V gave up 7 bases and J gave up 4 bases, with 16 bases separating them. CDR1 is SQVTM and CDR2 is ANQGSEA in the germline V gene. The CDR3 sequence is CSAPSGGGETQYF. CDR3 nucleotides: TGCAGCGCCCCTAGCGGAGGGGGAGAGACCCAGTACTTC.

The chain joins TRBV12-3 or TRBV12-4 to TRBJ2-4; no clear D. The CDR3 is made up of 11 amino acids. V was pared by 4 bases and J by 8 bases, with 6 bases between. In DNA form, the CDR3 reads TGTGCCAGCAGTTATCGGGACATTCAGTACTTC. It yields the protein CASSYRDIQYF.

The gene calls are TRBV29-1 and TRBJ1-3, with TRBD1 as a possible D gene (6 bases). The germline V gene has CDR1 SQVTM and CDR2 ANQGSEA. The CDR3 length is 12 residues. The chain's CDR3 is CGRGGSGNTIYF. In DNA, the CDR3 is TGCGGGAGGGGGGGCTCTGGAAACACCATATATTTT.

This clone is a singleton in its sample. This rearrangement joins TRBV3-1 (or the pseudogene TRBV3-2) to TRBJ2-4, with TRBD2 identical over 9 bases. Germline CDR1 LGHDT, CDR2 YNNKEL (reference sequence). V lost 1 base, J lost 7 bases, and 2 bases stayed unmatched. This CDR3 comprises 14 residues. CDR3 amino acids: CASSQGAGGNIQYF. CDR3 nucleotide sequence: TGTGCCAGCAGCCAAGGCGCGGGGGGGAACATTCAGTACTTC.

The J gene is TRBJ2-5, the V gene TRBV9; 12 bases are shared with TRBD1. The CDR3 runs to 16 residues. Losses at the gene ends were 4 bases for V and 3 bases for J; bases not matched to a gene: 7. The V gene's germline CDR1 is SGDLS and CDR2 YYNGEE. This CDR3 is CASSLGQGASKETQYF. CDR3 bases: TGTGCCAGCAGCCTGGGACAGGGGGCGTCTAAAGAGACCCAGTACTTC. Full variable domain (rest looked up from reference TRBV9 and TRBJ2-5): DSGVTQTPKHLITATGQRVTLRCSPRSGDLSVYWYQQSLDQGLQFLIQYYNGEERAKGNILERFSAQQFPDLHSELNLSSLELGDSALYFCASSLGQGASKETQYFGPGTRLLVL.

The CDR3 DNA is TGTGCCAGCTCCCCAGGAGGGACCAATCAGCCCCAGCATTTT. Amino acids: CASSPGGTNQPQHF. The J gene is TRBJ1-5, the V gene TRBV18; TRBD1 is a possible D gene (5 bases). Trimming left V 6 bases short and J 3 bases short, with 12 bases between. The germline gives CDR1 KGHSH, CDR2 LQKENI. This CDR3 contains 14 residues.

The chain combines TRBV25-1 with TRBJ2-5; 9 nucleotides align to TRBD1. Looked up from germline, CDR1 is MGHDK and CDR2 is SYGVNS. The V gene end was trimmed by 2 bases and the J gene end by 0 bases; junction bases not matched to a gene: 4. The CDR3 spans 16 residues. For the CDR3, the DNA is TGTGCCAGCAGTGAAAGGGGACAGGGAGACCAAGAGACCCAGTACTTC. Its translation is CASSERGQGDQETQYF.

The genes are TRBV5-1 and TRBJ2-2, with 7 bases that match TRBD2. This CDR3 spans 16 amino acids. V lost 4 bases, J lost 2 bases, and 8 bases stayed unmatched. The germline V gene encodes CDR1 SGHRS and CDR2 YFSETQ. The chain's CDR3 is CASSIPGLPNTGELFF. The DNA for the CDR3 is TGCGCCAGCAGCATACCGGGACTACCAAACACCGGGGAGCTGTTTTTT. Together with reference TRBV5-1 and TRBJ2-2, the CDR3 gives the full variable domain: KAGVTQTPRYLIKTRGQQVTLSCSPISGHRSVSWYQQTPGQGLQFLFEYFSETQRNKGNFPGRFSGRQFSNSRSEMNVSTLELGDSALYLCASSIPGLPNTGELFFGEGSRLTVL.

V gene TRBV7-2 combines with J gene TRBJ2-3, with 7 bases lining up with TRBD2. The ends lost 8 bases at V and 2 bases at J; junction bases unmatched: 1. Germline CDR1 is SGHTA and CDR2 is FQGNSA. The CDR3 covers 12 residues. The DNA of the CDR3 is TGTGCCAGCTGGGACTACACAGATACGCAGTATTTT. This encodes CASWDYTDTQYF.

The V and J genes are TRBV29-1 and TRBJ2-1; D ambiguous. The V end was cut by 6 bases, the J end by 4 bases, with 13 bases between. The CDR3 spans 13 residues. The germline V gene encodes CDR1 SQVTM and CDR2 ANQGSEA. The CDR3 DNA sequence: TGCAGCGTCGCGCGCGGTAGGTACAATGAGCAGTTCTTC. It codes for CSVARGRYNEQFF.

The chain is built from TRBV27 and TRBJ2-1; TRBD2 matches at 13 bases. The V and J ends lost 5 bases and 7 bases, in that order; junction bases with no gene match: 5. Germline V gene lookup returns CDR1 MNHEY and CDR2 SMNVEV (reference sequence). The CDR3 runs 15 residues. The CDR3 coding sequence is TGTGCCAGCAGTCCGACTAGCGGGAGGTGGAATGAGCAGTTCTTC. Translating it yields CASSPTSGRWNEQFF.

This clone was seen a single time. V gene TRBV13 combines with J gene TRBJ2-3, with 8 bases identical to TRBD2. Germline values: CDR1 PRHDT, CDR2 FYEKMQ (reference sequence). Losses at the gene ends were 5 bases for V and 6 bases for J; bases not matched to a gene: 16. There are 17 residues in the CDR3. CDR3 nucleotides: TGTGCCAGCAGCCGATCGCCGGGGGGGGAGCTAGGTGATACGCAGTATTTT. Protein: CASSRSPGGELGDTQYF.

The CDR3 DNA sequence: TGTGCCAGCAGTTGGGGGAGGGATGTTGGCTACACCTTC. This codes for CASSWGRDVGYTF. The chain has TRBV12-3 or TRBV12-4 and TRBJ1-2; TRBD1 might be the D (5 bases). There are 13 residues in the CDR3. Trimming took 4 bases from V and 7 from J, leaving 13 bases between them.

The chain joins TRBV28 to TRBJ1-1; D remains ambiguous. Germline V lookup: CDR1 MDHEN, CDR2 SYDVKM. V was pared by 2 bases and J by 7 bases, with 11 bases between. The CDR3 totals 13 residues. CDR3 loop: CASSLSPPGEAFF. The CDR3 nucleotides are TGTGCCAGCAGTTTAAGTCCCCCCGGTGAAGCTTTCTTT.